The 2 T cell receptor beta chains listed next were all sequenced from one sample in a study of lymphopenia after photon versus proton radiotherapy. Profiled with immunoSEQ multiplex PCR; TCRdb holds only in-frame clones, not every one. The sample yields roughly 58,000 clones, roughly nine tenths seen once. Sequenced here: peripheral blood, sampled from a patient treated with proton-based radiotherapy. Receptor source: a man older than 75 with esophageal cancer.

The genes are TRBV20-1 and TRBJ2-7; D gene unclear. This CDR3 is 11 amino acids long. The V end lost 3 bases, the J end lost 0 bases, and 3 bases lay between the germline ends. Per germline, CDR1 DFQATT and CDR2 SNEGSKA (reference sequence). The CDR3 DNA reads as TGCAGTGCTAGTCTCTCCTACGAGCAGTACTTC. It codes for CSASLSYEQYF.

The J gene is TRBJ1-4, the V gene TRBV7-9; a possible D gene is TRBD1 (5 bases). Germline V gene sequence: CDR1 SEHNR, CDR2 FQNEAQ (reference sequence). The CDR3 is 15 amino acids. Trimming took 4 bases from V and 10 from J, leaving 19 bases between them. This CDR3 reads CASSWGPLPGAKLFF. The CDR3 DNA sequence: TGTGCCAGCAGCTGGGGACCGCTCCCCGGGGCAAAACTGTTTTTT.